Below are 19 T cell receptor beta chains sequenced from a single sample in a study of blood T cell repertoires in COVID-19. Measured with immunoSEQ multiplex PCR; TCRdb has only the in-frame clones, and not every one. The sample includes about 280,000 clones, 70% to 90% seen only once; the top ten take approximately 10%. The sample was peripheral blood. These receptor sequences come from a woman aged 65 to 85 with acute or convalescent COVID-19.

As regards this clone: Other nucleotide sequences in the sample specify the same CDR3. The chain carries TRBV5-1 and TRBJ1-2; TRBD1 agrees at 9 bases. The CDR3 runs 15 residues. The V and J ends lost 0 bases and 5 bases, in that order; junction bases with no gene match: 5. The germline CDR1 and CDR2 sequences are SGHRS and YFSETQ. For the CDR3, the DNA is TGCGCCAGCAGCTTGGGGGGACAGGGCTTATATGGCTACACCTTC. It encodes CASSLGGQGLYGYTF.

This clone has more than one count but fewer than ten. The chain recombines TRBV7-6 with TRBJ2-1; D perhaps matches TRBD2 (5 bases). CDR1 is SGHVS, CDR2 FNYEAQ, per germline. Trimming pared 5 bases from V and 0 bases from J, leaving 11 bases between. This CDR3 region has 15 residues. CDR3 loop: CASSPEGYSYNEQFF. The CDR3 nucleotides are TGTGCCAGCAGCCCAGAGGGTTACTCCTACAATGAGCAGTTCTTC. The full variable domain, in which reference TRBV7-6 and TRBJ2-1 provide the parts outside the CDR3, is GAGVSQSPRYKVTKRGQDVALRCDPISGHVSLYWYRQALGQGPEFLTYFNYEAQQDKSGLPNDRFSAERPEGSISTLTIQRTEQRDSAMYRCASSPEGYSYNEQFFGPGTRLTVL.

CDR3 residues: CASSYGLAGTGELFF. The CDR3 bases are TGCGCCAGCAGCTACGGACTAGCGGGCACCGGGGAGCTGTTTTTT. V and J are TRBV5-1 and TRBJ2-2; 11 bases agree with TRBD2. The germline V gene has CDR1 SGHRS and CDR2 YFSETQ. Trimming removed 3 bases from V and 4 bases from J; junction bases left unmatched: 2. The CDR3 loop spans 15 amino acids. Combining the CDR3 with reference TRBV5-1 and TRBJ2-2 gives the whole variable domain KAGVTQTPRYLIKTRGQQVTLSCSPISGHRSVSWYQQTPGQGLQFLFEYFSETQRNKGNFPGRFSGRQFSNSRSEMNVSTLELGDSALYLCASSYGLAGTGELFFGEGSRLTVL.

J is TRBJ1-2 and V is TRBV5-6; TRBD1 is a possible D gene (5 bases). V was shortened by 7 bases and J by 8 bases, with 18 bases between the two germline ends. The germline gives CDR1 SGHDT, CDR2 YYEEEE. There are 13 residues in the CDR3. The CDR3 DNA is TGTGCCAGCGGGAAATGGAGGGGCCAAGGCTACACCTTC. Protein sequence: CASGKWRGQGYTF.

The chain has TRBV10-2 and TRBJ1-2; D gene unclear. Germline V gene data show CDR1 as WSHSY and CDR2 as SAAADI. V dropped 6 bases and J dropped 6 bases, with 17 bases sitting between them. The CDR3 has 14 amino acids. The CDR3 nucleotides are TGCGCCAGCAGGTTGAGCGCGTACGGCGATGGCTACACCTTC. It specifies CASRLSAYGDGYTF.

A few counts support this clone. The same CDR3 arises from other DNA sequences in this sample as well. The chain links TRBV3-1 (or the pseudogene TRBV3-2) to TRBJ1-1; no reliable D call. CDR3 size: 13 residues. V lost 1 base to trimming and J lost 5 bases, with 8 bases between them. Per germline, CDR1 LGHDT and CDR2 YNNKEL (reference sequence). In nucleotides, the CDR3 is TGTGCCAGCAGCCAAGGCCCGGGGACTGAAGCTTTCTTT. Its translation is CASSQGPGTEAFF.

This clone was recorded a few times. The chain uses TRBV3-1 (or the pseudogene TRBV3-2) and TRBJ1-1, with D unclear. The germline V and J ends were trimmed by 5 bases and 0 bases, with 16 bases remaining between them. Germline CDR1 LGHDT, CDR2 YNNKEL (reference sequence). This CDR3 contains 16 residues. The CDR3 nucleotides are TGTGCCAGCAGCTCCCCCCAGGCGTCCATGAACACTGAAGCTTTCTTT. Its translation is CASSSPQASMNTEAFF.

Notes on this clone: Other DNA sequences within the sample encode an identical CDR3. This rearrangement joins TRBV6-6 to TRBJ1-1, with no clear D. CDR3 length: 14 residues. Looked up from germline, CDR1 is MNHNY and CDR2 is SVGAGI (reference sequence). The V and J ends lost 2 bases and 0 bases respectively, with 7 bases between them. CDR3 in DNA: TGTGCCAGCAGTTACCCCGAGCTGAACACTGAAGCTTTCTTT. It yields the protein CASSYPELNTEAFF.

V and J are TRBV15 and TRBJ2-5, with a weak D call TRBD1 (5 bases). The CDR3 length is 14 residues. Per germline, CDR1 LNHNV and CDR2 YYDKDF (reference sequence). V was cut by 1 base and J by 4 bases, with 10 bases left in between. In DNA, the CDR3 is TGTGCCACCAGCAGAGGCAGGGTGGGAGAGACCCAGTACTTC. Its translation is CATSRGRVGETQYF. Together with reference TRBV15 and TRBJ2-5, the CDR3 gives the full variable domain: DAMVIQNPRYQVTQFGKPVTLSCSQTLNHNVMYWYQQKSSQAPKLLFHYYDKDFNNEADTPDNFQSRRPNTSFCFLDIRSPGLGDTAMYLCATSRGRVGETQYFGPGTRLLVL.

The gene calls are TRBV2 and TRBJ2-1; 9 nucleotides line up with TRBD2. Trimming removed 4 bases from V and 8 bases from J; junction bases left unmatched: 6. Germline values: CDR1 SNHLY, CDR2 FYNNEI. This CDR3 spans 14 amino acids. CDR3 coding DNA: TGTGCCAGCAGTGCCCGGCGGGGGGGCTATGAGCAGTTCTTC. As protein: CASSARRGGYEQFF. Supplemented by reference TRBV2 and TRBJ2-1, the full variable domain reads EPEVTQTPSHQVTQMGQEVILRCVPISNHLYFYWYRQILGQKVEFLVSFYNNEISEKSEIFDDQFSVERPDGSNFTLKIRSTKLEDSAMYFCASSARRGGYEQFFGPGTRLTVL.

The chain links TRBV5-6 to TRBJ2-1, with 10 bases aligning to TRBD1. With 3 bases clipped from V and 0 bases from J, the junction kept 9 bases outside the gene matches. The germline V gene has CDR1 SGHDT and CDR2 YYEEEE. The CDR3 covers 18 residues. In DNA form, the CDR3 reads TGTGCCAGCAGCTCACTACGACAGGGGGCACCCTCCTACAATGAGCAGTTCTTC. Translated: CASSSLRQGAPSYNEQFF.

V is TRBV4-2 and J is TRBJ1-2; no clear D gene. Per germline, CDR1 LGHNA and CDR2 YNFKEQ. The CDR3 extends over 13 amino acids. Trimming removed 0 bases from V and 4 bases from J, with 6 bases in between. The CDR3: CASSQDVRYGYTF. The DNA for the CDR3 is TGTGCCAGCAGCCAAGATGTCCGCTATGGCTACACCTTC.

Only a few counts were recorded for this clone. Additional DNA sequences in this sample encode the identical CDR3. The chain has TRBV2 and TRBJ1-5; TRBD1 might be the D (5 bases). Looked up from germline, CDR1 is SNHLY and CDR2 is FYNNEI. The CDR3 is 15 residues long. The V gene lost 6 bases and the J gene lost 7 bases, with 19 bases spanning the gap. The CDR3 loop is CASRGGQAPNQPQHF. The CDR3 region has the DNA TGTGCCAGCAGGGGAGGACAAGCACCGAACCAGCCCCAGCATTTT.

The V gene is TRBV7-2, the J gene TRBJ1-2, with D possibly TRBD1 on 6 matching bases. The CDR3 has 13 residues. V lost 2 bases to trimming and J lost 7 bases, with 11 bases between them. From germline, CDR1 is SGHTA and CDR2 FQGNSA. CDR3 loop: CASSLTGLVGYTF. CDR3 in DNA: TGTGCCAGCAGCTTAACAGGGCTGGTTGGCTACACCTTC.

The chain carries TRBV6-5 and TRBJ1-2, with 8 nucleotides matching TRBD1. V shed 6 bases and J 7 bases; nucleotides not matched to a gene: 7. This CDR3 has 13 amino acids. Germline CDR1 is MNHEY and CDR2 is SVGAGI. The CDR3, as DNA: TGTGCCAGCAGCCAAACAGGGGGAAGTGGCTACACCTTC. Translating it yields CASSQTGGSGYTF.

This sequence joins TRBV7-9 and TRBJ1-4; D might be TRBD1 (5 bases). V was shortened by 5 bases and J by 3 bases, with 16 bases between the two germline ends. Germline CDR1 SEHNR, CDR2 FQNEAQ (reference sequence). The CDR3 runs to 16 residues. CDR3 DNA: TGTGCCAGCAGCGCGAAACCCACAGGAGCTAATGAAAAACTGTTTTTT. It translates to CASSAKPTGANEKLFF.

Turning to this clone: The sample contains more than one DNA sequence encoding this CDR3. The J gene is TRBJ2-3, the V gene TRBV5-1; tentative D call: TRBD2 (6 bases). The V gene lost 4 bases and the J gene lost 2 bases, with 11 bases spanning the gap. CDR3 length: 14 amino acids. CDR1 and CDR2 (germline): SGHRS, YFSETQ. CDR3 loop: CASSPGTSTDTQYF. In nucleotides, the CDR3 is TGCGCCAGCAGCCCCGGGACTTCCACAGATACGCAGTATTTT. The complete variable domain, with remaining parts taken from reference TRBV5-1 and TRBJ2-3, reads KAGVTQTPRYLIKTRGQQVTLSCSPISGHRSVSWYQQTPGQGLQFLFEYFSETQRNKGNFPGRFSGRQFSNSRSEMNVSTLELGDSALYLCASSPGTSTDTQYFGPGTRLTVL.

This clone was observed a handful of times. Different DNA sequences within this sample yield the same CDR3. This chain connects TRBV18 to TRBJ1-2; 7 bases map to TRBD1. The CDR3 extends over 13 amino acids. The V gene's germline CDR1 is KGHSH and CDR2 LQKENI. Trimming took 1 base from V and 7 from J; bases not matched to a gene: 3. CDR3 coding DNA: TGTGCCAGCTCACCACAGGGGGCGCGTGGCTACACCTTC. Its protein is CASSPQGARGYTF. Based on the CDR3 plus reference TRBV18 and TRBJ1-2, the full variable domain is NAGVMQNPRHLVRRRGQEARLRCSPMKGHSHVYWYRQLPEEGLKFMVYLQKENIIDESGMPKERFSAEFPKEGPSILRIQQVVRGDSAAYFCASSPQGARGYTFGSGTRLTVV.

In DNA form, the CDR3 reads TGTGCCAGCAGCTTGGATGGGGGCGGGCAGCCCCAGCATTTT. Translating it yields CASSLDGGGQPQHF. The chain uses TRBV5-5 and TRBJ1-5, with a tentative D call TRBD1 (6 bases). The CDR3 is 14 residues long. CDR1 and CDR2 (germline): SGHKS, YYEKEE (reference sequence). V dropped 0 bases and J dropped 7 bases, with 11 bases sitting between them.